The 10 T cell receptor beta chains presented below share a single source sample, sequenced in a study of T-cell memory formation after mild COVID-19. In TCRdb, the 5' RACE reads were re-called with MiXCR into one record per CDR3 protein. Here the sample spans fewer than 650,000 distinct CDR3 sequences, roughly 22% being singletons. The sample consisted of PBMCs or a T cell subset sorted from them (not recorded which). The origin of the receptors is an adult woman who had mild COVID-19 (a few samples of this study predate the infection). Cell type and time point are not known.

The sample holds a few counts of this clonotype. The CDR3 region has the DNA TGTGCCAGCAGTACCTGGCTAGCGGGAGCTAGAGAGCAGTTCTTC. Translation gives CASSTWLAGAREQFF. V is TRBV6-5 and J is TRBJ2-1; TRBD2 aligns across 10 bases. Germline CDR1 reads MNHEY; CDR2 reads SVGAGI. This CDR3 is 15 amino acids long. V trimming: 5 bases; J trimming: 10 bases; junction bases outside the gene matches: 11.

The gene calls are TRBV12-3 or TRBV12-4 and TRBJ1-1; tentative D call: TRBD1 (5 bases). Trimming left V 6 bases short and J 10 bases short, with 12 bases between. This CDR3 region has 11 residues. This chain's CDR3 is CASSPGGGAFF. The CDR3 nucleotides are TGTGCCAGCAGCCCCGGGGGGGGAGCTTTCTTT.

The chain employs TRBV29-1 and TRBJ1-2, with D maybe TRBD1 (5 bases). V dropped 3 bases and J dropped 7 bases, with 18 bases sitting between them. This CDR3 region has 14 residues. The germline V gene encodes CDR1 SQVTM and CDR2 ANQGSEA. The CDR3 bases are TGCAGCGTTGAGGGGGTGAGGTTGACTGTTGGCTACACCTTC. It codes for CSVEGVRLTVGYTF.

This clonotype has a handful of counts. Here the CDR3 reads CASCMAGLWDEKLFF. Written as DNA, the CDR3 is TGCGCCAGCTGTATGGCGGGGCTTTGGGATGAAAAACTGTTTTTT. V gene TRBV5-1 combines with J gene TRBJ1-4, with a possible D match to TRBD1 (5 bases). Germline V gives CDR1 SGHRS, CDR2 YFSETQ. Trimming removed 7 bases at V and 6 bases at J, with 19 bases between. The CDR3 spans 15 residues.

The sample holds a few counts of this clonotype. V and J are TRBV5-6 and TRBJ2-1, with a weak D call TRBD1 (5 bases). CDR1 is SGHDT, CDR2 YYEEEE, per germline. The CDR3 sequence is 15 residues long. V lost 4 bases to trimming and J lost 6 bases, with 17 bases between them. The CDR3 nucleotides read TGTGCCAGCAGCCGCTCCCGGACATTGTCCAATGAGCAGTTCTTC. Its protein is CASSRSRTLSNEQFF.

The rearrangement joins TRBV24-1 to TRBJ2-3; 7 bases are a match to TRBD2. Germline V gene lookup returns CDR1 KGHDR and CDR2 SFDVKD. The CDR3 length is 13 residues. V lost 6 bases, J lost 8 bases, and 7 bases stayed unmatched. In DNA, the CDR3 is TGTGCCACCAGTCGGACGGGAGGAGGTACGCAGTATTTT. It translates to CATSRTGGGTQYF.

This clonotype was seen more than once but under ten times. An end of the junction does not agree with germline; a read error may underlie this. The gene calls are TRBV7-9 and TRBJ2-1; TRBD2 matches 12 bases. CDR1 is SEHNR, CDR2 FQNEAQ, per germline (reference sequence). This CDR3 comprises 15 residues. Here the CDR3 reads CASSLLAGGQSDILF. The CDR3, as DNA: TGTGCCAGCAGCTTACTAGCGGGAGGGCAGTCTGATATTTTATTC.

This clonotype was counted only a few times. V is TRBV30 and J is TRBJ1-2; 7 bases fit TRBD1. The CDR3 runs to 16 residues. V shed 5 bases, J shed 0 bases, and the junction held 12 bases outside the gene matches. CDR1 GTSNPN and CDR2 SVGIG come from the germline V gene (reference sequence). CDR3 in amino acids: CAWFSPPTGPNYGYTF. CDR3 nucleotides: TGTGCCTGGTTTTCCCCACCGACAGGGCCTAACTATGGCTACACCTTC.

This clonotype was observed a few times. The CDR3 sequence is CASSLEGQRYNEQFF. The CDR3 DNA sequence: TGTGCCAGCAGTTTAGAGGGGCAACGCTACAATGAGCAGTTCTTC. The chain recombines TRBV12-3 or TRBV12-4 with TRBJ2-1, with D perhaps matching TRBD1 (5 bases). The V end lost 1 base, the J end lost 3 bases, and 10 bases lay between the germline ends. The CDR3 is 15 residues long.

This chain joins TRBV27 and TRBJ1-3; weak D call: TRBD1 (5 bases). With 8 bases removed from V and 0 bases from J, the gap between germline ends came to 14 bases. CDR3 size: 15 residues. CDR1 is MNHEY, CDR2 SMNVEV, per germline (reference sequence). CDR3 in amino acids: CASRLVGDSGNTIYF. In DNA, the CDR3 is TGTGCCAGCCGGTTGGTGGGGGACTCTGGAAACACCATATATTTT.